This T cell receptor beta chain came from a study of T cell responses to AZD1222 COVID-19 vaccine. The protocol was immunoSEQ multiplex PCR, while the TCRdb copy is restricted to in-frame clones and leaves out a portion. The sample yields 200,000 or so clones, approximately 92% seen once. Study-wide points: White British donors predominated, females outnumbered males, and clonal diversity was possibly underestimated. Scientists sampled the repertoires only once the peak T cell response had passed. Recipients of two AZD1222 doses showed rising Spike-specific TCR breadth and depth.

The CDR3 consists of 14 residues. Germline CDR1 SGHRS, CDR2 YFSETQ. V dropped 3 bases and J dropped 5; count of bases not matched to a gene: 5. In this sample, this clone turned up once. Antigen unknown. The V call is TRBV5-1, the J call TRBJ1-1, with 9 bases fitting TRBD1. The TCR comes from an adult in good health. The sequences come from peripheral blood, collected on day 0 of AZD1222 vaccination. Written as DNA, the CDR3 is TGCGCCAGCAGCTGGGGGACAGGGCAAACTGAAGCTTTCTTT. It encodes CASSWGTGQTEAFF.